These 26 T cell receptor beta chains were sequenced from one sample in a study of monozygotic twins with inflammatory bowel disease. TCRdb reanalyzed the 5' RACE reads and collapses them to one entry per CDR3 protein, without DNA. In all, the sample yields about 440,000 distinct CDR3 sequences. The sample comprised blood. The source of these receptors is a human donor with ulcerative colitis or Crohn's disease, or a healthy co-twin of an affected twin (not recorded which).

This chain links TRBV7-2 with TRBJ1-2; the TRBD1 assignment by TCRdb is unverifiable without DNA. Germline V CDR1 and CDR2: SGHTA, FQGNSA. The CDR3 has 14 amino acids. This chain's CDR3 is CASSLGTGDAGYTF.

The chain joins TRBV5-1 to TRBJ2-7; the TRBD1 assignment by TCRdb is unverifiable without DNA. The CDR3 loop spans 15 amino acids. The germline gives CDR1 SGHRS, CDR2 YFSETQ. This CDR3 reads CASSLAWAPTYEQYF.

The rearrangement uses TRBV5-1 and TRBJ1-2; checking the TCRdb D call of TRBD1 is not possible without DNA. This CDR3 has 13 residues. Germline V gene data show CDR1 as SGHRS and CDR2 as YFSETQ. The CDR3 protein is CASSSTGDYGYTF. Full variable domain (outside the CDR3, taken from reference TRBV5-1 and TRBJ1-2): KAGVTQTPRYLIKTRGQQVTLSCSPISGHRSVSWYQQTPGQGLQFLFEYFSETQRNKGNFPGRFSGRQFSNSRSEMNVSTLELGDSALYLCASSSTGDYGYTFGSGTRLTVV.

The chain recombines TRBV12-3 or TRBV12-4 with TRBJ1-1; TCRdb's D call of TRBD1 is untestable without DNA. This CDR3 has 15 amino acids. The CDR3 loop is CASSLRRQGSAEAFF.

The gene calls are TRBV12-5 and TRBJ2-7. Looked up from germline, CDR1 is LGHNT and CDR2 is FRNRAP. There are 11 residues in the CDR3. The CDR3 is CASADSYEQYF.

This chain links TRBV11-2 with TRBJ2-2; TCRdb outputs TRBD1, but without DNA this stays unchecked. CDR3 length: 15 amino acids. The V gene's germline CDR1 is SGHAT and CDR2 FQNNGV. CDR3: CASSLESHPGGELFF.

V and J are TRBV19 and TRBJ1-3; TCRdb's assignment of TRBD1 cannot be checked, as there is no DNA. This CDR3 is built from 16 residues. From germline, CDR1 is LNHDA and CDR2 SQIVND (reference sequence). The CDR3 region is CASSIGSRTAGNTIYF.

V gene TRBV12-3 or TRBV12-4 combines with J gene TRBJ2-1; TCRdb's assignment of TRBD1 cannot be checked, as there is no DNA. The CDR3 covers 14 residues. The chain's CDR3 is CASRFLDGVGEQFF.

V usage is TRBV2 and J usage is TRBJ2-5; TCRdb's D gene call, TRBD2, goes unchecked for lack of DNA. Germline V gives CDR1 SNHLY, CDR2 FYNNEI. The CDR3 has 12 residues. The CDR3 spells CAGEGLRETQYF.

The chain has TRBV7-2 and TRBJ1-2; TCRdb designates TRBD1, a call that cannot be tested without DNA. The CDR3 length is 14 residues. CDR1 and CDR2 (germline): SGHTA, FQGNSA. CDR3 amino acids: CASSFYPVNYGYTF.

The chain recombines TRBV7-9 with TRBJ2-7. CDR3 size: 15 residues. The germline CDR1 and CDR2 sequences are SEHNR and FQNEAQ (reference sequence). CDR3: CASSLGTGALYEQYF.

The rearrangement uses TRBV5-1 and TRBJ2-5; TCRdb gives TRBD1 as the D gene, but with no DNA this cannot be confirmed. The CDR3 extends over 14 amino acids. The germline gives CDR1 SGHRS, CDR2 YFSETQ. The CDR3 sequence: CASSLISPRETQYF.

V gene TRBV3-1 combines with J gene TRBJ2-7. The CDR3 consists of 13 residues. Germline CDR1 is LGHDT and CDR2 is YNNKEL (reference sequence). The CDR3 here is CASSQEWTYEQYF.

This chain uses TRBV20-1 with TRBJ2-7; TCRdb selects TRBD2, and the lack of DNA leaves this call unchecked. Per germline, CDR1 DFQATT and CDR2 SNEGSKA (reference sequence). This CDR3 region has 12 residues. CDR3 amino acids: CSAPPRAGEQYF.

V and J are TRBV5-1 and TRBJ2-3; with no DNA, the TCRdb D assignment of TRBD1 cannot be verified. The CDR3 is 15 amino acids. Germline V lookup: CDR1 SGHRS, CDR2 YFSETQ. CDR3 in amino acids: CASSHGQGATDTQYF.

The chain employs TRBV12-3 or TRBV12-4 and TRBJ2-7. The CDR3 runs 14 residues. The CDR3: CASSLAQNSYEQYF.

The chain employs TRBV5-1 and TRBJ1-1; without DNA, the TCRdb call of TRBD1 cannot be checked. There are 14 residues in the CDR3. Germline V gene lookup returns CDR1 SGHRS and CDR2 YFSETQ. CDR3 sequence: CASSLESASTEAFF.

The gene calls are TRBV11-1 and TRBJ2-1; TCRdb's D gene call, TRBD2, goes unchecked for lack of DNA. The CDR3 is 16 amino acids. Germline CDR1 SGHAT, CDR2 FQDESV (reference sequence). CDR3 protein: CASRPRLAVFGNEQFF.

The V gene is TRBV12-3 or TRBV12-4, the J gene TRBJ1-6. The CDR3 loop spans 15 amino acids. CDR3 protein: CASSTATLNNSPLHF.

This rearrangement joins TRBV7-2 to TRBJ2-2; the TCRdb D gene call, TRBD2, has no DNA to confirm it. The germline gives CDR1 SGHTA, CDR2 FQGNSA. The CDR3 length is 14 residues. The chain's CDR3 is CASSWTSGTGELFF. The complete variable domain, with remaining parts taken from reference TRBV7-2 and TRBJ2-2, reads GAGVSQSPSNKVTEKGKDVELRCDPISGHTALYWYRQSLGQGLEFLIYFQGNSAPDKSGLPSDRFSAERTGGSVSTLTIQRTQQEDSAVYLCASSWTSGTGELFFGEGSRLTVL.

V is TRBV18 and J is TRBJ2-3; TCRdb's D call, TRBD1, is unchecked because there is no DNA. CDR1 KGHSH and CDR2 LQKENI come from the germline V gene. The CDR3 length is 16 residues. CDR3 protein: CASSPLGQGVADTQYF.

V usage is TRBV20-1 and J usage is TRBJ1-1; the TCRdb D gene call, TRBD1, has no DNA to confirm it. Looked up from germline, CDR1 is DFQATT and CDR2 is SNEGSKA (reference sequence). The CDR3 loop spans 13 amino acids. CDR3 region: CSASSGGSTEAFF.

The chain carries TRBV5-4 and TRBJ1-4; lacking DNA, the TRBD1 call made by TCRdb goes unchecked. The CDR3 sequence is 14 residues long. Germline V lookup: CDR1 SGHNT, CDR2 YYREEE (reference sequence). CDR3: CASSLEGVAEKLFF.

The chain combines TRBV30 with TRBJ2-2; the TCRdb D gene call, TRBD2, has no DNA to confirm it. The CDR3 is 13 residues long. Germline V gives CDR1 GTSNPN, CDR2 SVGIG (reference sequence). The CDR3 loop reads CAWSGRASGELFF.

The CDR3 region is CSATLGLSGYGYTF. The chain joins TRBV20-1 to TRBJ1-2. This CDR3 is 14 amino acids long. Germline V gene lookup returns CDR1 DFQATT and CDR2 SNEGSKA (reference sequence).

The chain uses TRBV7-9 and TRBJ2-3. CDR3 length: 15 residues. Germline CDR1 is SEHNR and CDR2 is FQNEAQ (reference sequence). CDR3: CASSLGSLSWDTQYF.